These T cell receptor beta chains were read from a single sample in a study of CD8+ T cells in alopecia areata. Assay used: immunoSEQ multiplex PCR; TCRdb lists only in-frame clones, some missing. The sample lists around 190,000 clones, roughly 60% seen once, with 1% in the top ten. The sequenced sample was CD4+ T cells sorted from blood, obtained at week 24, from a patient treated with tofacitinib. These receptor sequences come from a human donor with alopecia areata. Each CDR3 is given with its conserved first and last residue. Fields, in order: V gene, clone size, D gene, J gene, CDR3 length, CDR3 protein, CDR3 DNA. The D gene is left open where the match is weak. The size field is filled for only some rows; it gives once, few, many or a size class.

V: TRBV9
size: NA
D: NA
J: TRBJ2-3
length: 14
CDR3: CASSVGDSTDTQYF
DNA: TGTGCCAGCAGCGTAGGGGATAGCACAGATACGCAGTATTTT

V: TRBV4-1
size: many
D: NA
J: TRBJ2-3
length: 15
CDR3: CASSRDRGGTDTQYF
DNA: TGCGCCAGCAGCCGAGACAGGGGAGGGACAGATACGCAGTATTTT

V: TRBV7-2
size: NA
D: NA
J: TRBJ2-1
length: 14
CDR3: CASSLVGQGNEQFF
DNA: TGTGCCAGCAGCTTAGTGGGCCAGGGCAATGAGCAGTTCTTC

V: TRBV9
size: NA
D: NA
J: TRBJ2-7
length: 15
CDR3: CASSVGGGEYYEQYF
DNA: TGTGCCAGCAGCGTAGGAGGGGGGGAGTACTACGAGCAGTACTTC

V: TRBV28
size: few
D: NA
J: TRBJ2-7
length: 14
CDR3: CASSQGRLIYEQYF
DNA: TGTGCCAGCAGTCAGGGGAGACTTATCTACGAGCAGTACTTC

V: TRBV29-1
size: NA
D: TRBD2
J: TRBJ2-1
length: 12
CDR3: CSAMGGYNEQFF
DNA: TGCAGCGCCATGGGGGGGTACAATGAGCAGTTCTTC

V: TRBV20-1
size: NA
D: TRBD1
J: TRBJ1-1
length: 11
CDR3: CSAWTGSEAFF
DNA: TGCAGTGCGTGGACAGGTTCCGAAGCTTTCTTT

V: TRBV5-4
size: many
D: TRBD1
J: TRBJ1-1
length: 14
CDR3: CASNIEQGWTEAFF
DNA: TGTGCCAGCAACATCGAACAGGGGTGGACTGAAGCTTTCTTT

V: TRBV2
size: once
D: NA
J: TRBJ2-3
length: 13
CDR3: CASTRTTTDTQYF
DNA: TGTGCCAGCACCAGGACTACCACAGATACGCAGTATTTT

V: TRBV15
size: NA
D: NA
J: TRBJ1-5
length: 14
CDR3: CASANGGQNQPQHF
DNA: TGTGCCAGCGCCAATGGGGGCCAAAATCAGCCCCAGCATTTT

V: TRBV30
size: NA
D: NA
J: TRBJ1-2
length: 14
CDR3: CAWTRLPANYGYTF
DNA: TGTGCCTGGACCCGGCTCCCTGCGAACTATGGCTACACCTTC

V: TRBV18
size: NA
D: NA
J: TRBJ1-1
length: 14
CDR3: CASSPLFPGTEAFF
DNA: TGTGCCAGCTCACCATTGTTTCCGGGGACTGAAGCTTTCTTT

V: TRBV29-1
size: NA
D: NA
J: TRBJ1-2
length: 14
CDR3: CSVGGPGSREGYTF
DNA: TGCAGCGTTGGTGGGCCAGGGAGTAGGGAGGGCTACACCTTC

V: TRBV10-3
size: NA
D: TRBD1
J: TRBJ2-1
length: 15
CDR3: CAIGMTGSSYNEQFF
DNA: TGTGCCATTGGAATGACAGGGAGCTCCTACAATGAGCAGTTCTTC

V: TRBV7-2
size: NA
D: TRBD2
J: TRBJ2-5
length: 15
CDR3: CASSFRRGGRETQYF
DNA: TGTGCCAGCAGCTTCAGGCGGGGGGGCCGCGAGACCCAGTACTTC

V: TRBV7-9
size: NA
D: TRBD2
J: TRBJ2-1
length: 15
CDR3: CASSLPSGGAVEQFF
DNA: TGTGCCAGCAGCCTGCCTAGCGGGGGGGCCGTTGAGCAGTTCTTC

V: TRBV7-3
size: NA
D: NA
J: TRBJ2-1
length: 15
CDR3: CASSLTQGSYNEQFF
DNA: TGTGCCAGCAGCTTAACACAGGGCTCCTACAATGAGCAGTTCTTC